This is a list of T cell receptor beta chains from one sample in a study of identical twins. TCRdb called the 5' RACE reads again in MiXCR, with one record for every CDR3 protein. Here the sample spans under 500,000 distinct CDR3 sequences, 13% to 15% being singletons. The same specimen was also included in a second study, on yellow fever vaccine responses in identical twins.

Source material: CD4+ T cells sorted from blood. These receptors all come from a woman aged 18-30 years in good health. CDR3s include the opening cysteine and the closing phenylalanine or tryptophan. The order of the fields is V gene, CDR3 length, clone size, J gene, D gene, CDR3 DNA, CDR3 protein. D genes are given only for firm matches. Size is omitted from some rows. Given values are once, few, many or a class for expanded clones.

TRBV29-1	14	few	TRBJ2-2	.	TGCAGCGTTAGAGAGCCGAGTGGCACCGGGGAGCTGTTTTTT	CSVREPSGTGELFF
TRBV5-6	17	few	TRBJ2-6	.	TGTGCCAGCAGCTTGGGTCGACGGATCTCTGGGGCCAACGTCCTGACTTTC	CASSLGRRISGANVLTF
TRBV20-1	14	.	TRBJ2-7	TRBD1	TGCAGTGCTGGTGGCCAGGGACAGGCGAACGAGCAGTACTTC	CSAGGQGQANEQYF
TRBV7-8	14	.	TRBJ2-1	.	TGTGCCAGCAGCTTAATCCTAGCCCCCAATGAGCAGTTCTTC	CASSLILAPNEQFF
TRBV6-1	16	.	TRBJ2-7	TRBD2	TGTGCCAGCAGTGCAGCAACTAGCGGCCATCCCTACGAGCAGTACTTC	CASSAATSGHPYEQYF
TRBV28	16	.	TRBJ2-5	.	TGTGCCAGCAGTTTATTTTCCAGGGCCAAGGGGGAGACCCAGTACTTC	CASSLFSRAKGETQYF
TRBV7-9	16	many	TRBJ2-7	.	TGTGCCAGCAGCTTAGGATCAGGCCCCGGAGGCTACGAGCAGTACTTC	CASSLGSGPGGYEQYF
TRBV25-1	18	few	TRBJ2-7	TRBD1	TGTGCCAGCAGTGCCCTAGGGACAGGCCCCGAAAGCTCCTACGAGCAGTACTTC	CASSALGTGPESSYEQYF
TRBV11-3	12	.	TRBJ2-2	.	TGTGCCAGCTCCAGGGTCCCCGGGGAGCTGTTTTTT	CASSRVPGELFF
TRBV9	11	few	TRBJ2-2	.	TGTGCCAGCAACCAGGGCGGGGAGCTGTTTTTT	CASNQGGELFF